The rows below give T cell receptor beta chains drawn from one sample of a study of shared clonotypes between healthy human individuals. Produced via immunoSEQ multiplex PCR; TCRdb's table is partial and in-frame only. Seen here are nearly 750,000 clones, 72% observed once, and the top ten hold approximately 1.7%. Source material: memory CD4+ T cells sorted from blood. Every receptor here comes from a woman aged 25 to 45 in good health. Both conserved end residues are part of each CDR3. A D gene is named only where the DNA matches it firmly. Part of the rows lack a size; the others show once, few, many or a class for expanded clones.

J	size	D	V	DNA	CDR3
TRBJ1-2	few	-	TRBV28	TGTGCCAGCAGCCCCGGGGGTGGCTACACCTTC	CASSPGGGYTF
TRBJ1-4	few	TRBD1	TRBV27	TGTGCCAGCAGTGCTACGACAGGGGTGGTTGAAAAACTGTTTTTT	CASSATTGVVEKLFF
TRBJ2-1	-	-	TRBV19	TGTGCCAGTAGTTGGGGACGAAGCTCCTACAATGAGCAGTTCTTC	CASSWGRSSYNEQFF
TRBJ2-1	-	-	TRBV6-4	TGTGCCAGCAGCACCGGGACAAATTACAATGAGCAGTTCTTC	CASSTGTNYNEQFF
TRBJ2-2	-	TRBD1	TRBV6-4	TGTGCCAGCAGCGCCCGACAGGGACCCACCGGGGAGCTGTTTTTT	CASSARQGPTGELFF
TRBJ2-3	-	-	TRBV28	TGTGCCAGCAGTTTAACTAGCCTTTATAGTGATACGCAGTATTTT	CASSLTSLYSDTQYF
TRBJ2-2	-	-	TRBV5-1	TGCGCCAGCAGCTTGGAGGGGCAAAACACCGGGGAGCTGTTTTTT	CASSLEGQNTGELFF
TRBJ2-5	-	-	TRBV28	TGTGCCAGCGTGCCAGGGACAAATCAAGAGACCCAGTACTTC	CASVPGTNQETQYF
TRBJ1-3	few	-	TRBV28	TGTGCCAGCAGTCCACAGGGATCGGCTGGAAACACCATATATTTT	CASSPQGSAGNTIYF
TRBJ1-2	-	-	TRBV29-1	TGCAGCGTTGAGCGGGGTTATGGCTACACCTTC	CSVERGYGYTF
TRBJ1-1	-	-	TRBV10-3	TGTGCCACCGGACAAGGCTTGAACACTGAAGCTTTCTTT	CATGQGLNTEAFF
TRBJ2-3	many	TRBD2	TRBV5-6	TGTGCCAGCAGCTTCACGGGACTAGCGGGGAGCTTTTTGGCAGATACGCAGTATTTT	CASSFTGLAGSFLADTQYF
TRBJ2-7	once	TRBD1	TRBV6-6	TGTGCCAGCTGGACAGGGCTAGGAGAGCAGTACTTC	CASWTGLGEQYF
TRBJ2-3	many	TRBD2	TRBV14	TGTGCCAGCAGCCCACTGCGGACCCGGCCTAGCGGAGCAGATACGCAGTATTTT	CASSPLRTRPSGADTQYF
TRBJ2-7	once	-	TRBV2	TGTGCCAGCGGGCGACGCGGGGACGAGCAGTACTTC	CASGRRGDEQYF
TRBJ2-7	-	TRBD2	TRBV27	TGTGCCAGCAGTTTCAGCGGGAGAAACTCCTACGAGCAGTACTTC	CASSFSGRNSYEQYF
TRBJ2-1	-	-	TRBV2	TGTGCCAGCAGTGGAGGGTACTACAATGAGCAGTTCTTC	CASSGGYYNEQFF
TRBJ1-1	few	-	TRBV30	TGTGCCTGGAGCGCTTACACTGAAGCTTTCTTT	CAWSAYTEAFF
TRBJ2-7	-	-	TRBV28	TGTGCCAGCAGTAGAGGCCAGGCCCCCTACGAGCAGTACTTC	CASSRGQAPYEQYF
TRBJ2-1	-	-	TRBV2	TGTGCCAGCAGGGAGGATGGCTCCTACAATGAGCAGTTCTTC	CASREDGSYNEQFF
TRBJ2-6	-	-	TRBV6-4	TGTGCCAGCAGCCCGGCGGGGGGGGCCAACGTCCTGACTTTC	CASSPAGGANVLTF
TRBJ2-3	many	TRBD1	TRBV19	TGTGCCAGTATGGACAGGGGGCCAGATACGCAGTATTTT	CASMDRGPDTQYF
TRBJ2-7	once	-	TRBV28	TGTGCCAGCAGTTTATTCTCCTGGTACGAGCAGTACTTC	CASSLFSWYEQYF
TRBJ2-4	-	-	TRBV20-1	TGCAGTGCTGGAAAAAACATTCAGTACTTC	CSAGKNIQYF
TRBJ2-2	once	-	TRBV7-9	TGTGCCAGCAGCGAAAAATCATACACCGGGGAGCTGTTTTTT	CASSEKSYTGELFF
TRBJ2-7	-	-	TRBV5-4	TGTGCCAGCAGTTCTAACTACGAGCAGTACTTC	CASSSNYEQYF
TRBJ1-1	-	-	TRBV6-1	TGTGCCAGCAGTGAAACCTTGAACACTGAAGCTTTCTTT	CASSETLNTEAFF
TRBJ2-7	-	-	TRBV2	TGTGCCAGCAGTGAAGGCGCAGGGTCTAACGAGCAGTACTTC	CASSEGAGSNEQYF
TRBJ2-7	-	-	TRBV11-2	TGTGCCAGCAGAAGGGACTCCTACGAGCAGTACTTC	CASRRDSYEQYF
TRBJ2-7	many	-	TRBV5-1	TGCGCCAGCAGTAGGGGTTTTCTCTACGAGCAGTACTTC	CASSRGFLYEQYF
TRBJ2-6	few	-	TRBV2	TGTGCCAGCAGCGTTATTTTCTCTGGGGCCAACGTCCTGACTTTC	CASSVIFSGANVLTF
TRBJ1-1	few	-	TRBV28	TGTGCCAGCAGTCCCACAGACACTGAAGCTTTCTTT	CASSPTDTEAFF
TRBJ2-7	-	TRBD2	TRBV6-5	TGTGCCAGCAGCCGGACTAGTAGCTCCTACGAGCAGTACTTC	CASSRTSSSYEQYF
TRBJ2-3	-	-	TRBV5-1	TGCGCCAGCAGCTTGGATGCCGGGGGCACAGATACGCAGTATTTT	CASSLDAGGTDTQYF
TRBJ2-3	-	-	TRBV4-1	TGCGCCAGCAGCCAAACCTCAACTCTAGGAACAGATACGCAGTATTTT	CASSQTSTLGTDTQYF
TRBJ2-3	-	TRBD2	TRBV10-2	TGCGCCAGCAGTGAGTCCGTGACTAGCGGGAGGGATACGCAGTATTTT	CASSESVTSGRDTQYF
TRBJ2-2	-	TRBD1	TRBV19	TGTGCCAGTAGGGGACAGGGTTTGACCGGGGAGCTGTTTTTT	CASRGQGLTGELFF
TRBJ2-7	-	-	TRBV5-1	TGCGCCAGCAGCTCGGAGGGTCGTCACTACGAGCAGTACTTC	CASSSEGRHYEQYF
TRBJ2-7	-	TRBD1	TRBV18	TGTGCCAGCTCACCCCGACAGGGGACCTCCTACGAGCAGTACTTC	CASSPRQGTSYEQYF
TRBJ2-1	once	-	TRBV15	TGTGCCACCAGCAACCCCCCGGGGGATGAGCAGTTCTTC	CATSNPPGDEQFF
TRBJ2-1	-	-	TRBV5-1	TGCGCCAGCAGCTTGGTGGGAACCTACAATGAGCAGTTCTTC	CASSLVGTYNEQFF
TRBJ1-1	-	-	TRBV6-5	TGTGCCAGCAGAGGGACGGAGAACACTGAAGCTTTCTTT	CASRGTENTEAFF
TRBJ2-1	-	-	TRBV5-1	TGCGTCCTATCAGTTGGGCAGACCCCGGCCAATGAGCAGTTCTTC	CVLSVGQTPANEQFF
TRBJ2-7	-	TRBD2	TRBV11-2	TGTGCCAGCAGCTTAGATAGCGGGGGGACCTACGAGCAGTACTTC	CASSLDSGGTYEQYF
TRBJ2-1	-	TRBD2	TRBV6-5	TGTGCCAGCAGTCGACTAGCGGGAGGGAGGGATGAGCAGTTCTTC	CASSRLAGGRDEQFF
TRBJ1-1	-	TRBD1	TRBV5-8	TGTGCCAGCAGCTATACGGGACAGGGGAACACTGAAGCTTTCTTT	CASSYTGQGNTEAFF
TRBJ1-1	-	-	TRBV27	TGTGCCAGCAGTTCTCATTACAGGGACCGGGGCACTGAAGCTTTCTTT	CASSSHYRDRGTEAFF
TRBJ2-1	-	-	TRBV25-1	TGTGCCAGCAGTGAACAACGGAGTAGCGGACTATACAATGAGCAGTTCTTC	CASSEQRSSGLYNEQFF
TRBJ2-2	-	-	TRBV11-2	TGTGCCAGCAGCTTAGATTTCTTCGCGGGGGAGCTGTTTTTT	CASSLDFFAGELFF
TRBJ1-5	-	-	TRBV2	TGTGCCAGCAGTGAAGTCTACAGGGCTAGCAATCAGCCCCAGCATTTT	CASSEVYRASNQPQHF
TRBJ1-2	-	-	TRBV5-1	TGCGCCAGCAGCTTGGATGGGGGGCTCTATGGCTACACCTTC	CASSLDGGLYGYTF
TRBJ2-1	-	-	TRBV6-6	TGTGCCAGCAGCAGCTATCACGATCCTCTCGTGAATGAGCAGTTCTTC	CASSSYHDPLVNEQFF
TRBJ1-2	-	-	TRBV6-1	TGTGCCAGCAGTGATAGGCTCTATGGCTACACCTTC	CASSDRLYGYTF